These 21 T cell receptor beta chains were sequenced from one sample in a study of T cells expressing NK-cell markers. TCRdb reprocessed the 5' RACE reads; each CDR3 protein has one entry and no DNA is given. Reported are some 340,000 distinct CDR3 sequences; the ten largest clones contain roughly 5.2%. Sequencing was carried out using blood T cells: a sorted CD56 or NKG2C T cell subset, CD4+ or CD8+ T cells, or bulk PBMC T cells (not recorded which). These TCRs come from a man aged 18-70 years in good health.

The chain carries TRBV2 and TRBJ2-1; TCRdb picks TRBD2, but there is no DNA to check that call. The CDR3 has 15 amino acids. Germline lookup yields CDR1 SNHLY and CDR2 FYNNEI. CDR3 protein: CASVLSGGASNEQFF.

The gene calls are TRBV3-1 and TRBJ1-2; the TCRdb D gene call, TRBD1, has no DNA to confirm it. This CDR3 has 16 amino acids. CDR1 is LGHDT, CDR2 YNNKEL, per germline (reference sequence). The CDR3 here is CASSPGGTSGAYGYTF.

The chain employs TRBV21-1 and TRBJ2-2. TRBV21-1 is recorded as a pseudogene. The CDR3 spans 15 residues. The CDR3 is CASSKVLTNTGELFF.

The rearrangement links TRBV6-1 to TRBJ1-4; as DNA is missing, the TRBD1 call by TCRdb cannot be tested. In germline, CDR1 is MNHNS, CDR2 SASEGT. CDR3 length equals 17 residues. The CDR3 sequence is CASSTLGQGGNNEKLFF.

The chain is built from TRBV2 and TRBJ1-1; as DNA is missing, the TRBD1 call by TCRdb cannot be tested. This CDR3 is built from 14 residues. Germline V gene lookup returns CDR1 SNHLY and CDR2 FYNNEI. The CDR3 protein is CASGRTATNTEAFF.

The CDR3 loop reads CASSEGGGRQPQHF. This chain links TRBV25-1 with TRBJ1-5; checking the TCRdb D call of TRBD1 is not possible without DNA. This CDR3 is 14 amino acids long. Germline V gives CDR1 MGHDK, CDR2 SYGVNS.

The gene calls are TRBV7-3 and TRBJ2-3; TCRdb's D gene call, TRBD2, goes unchecked for lack of DNA. The CDR3 is made up of 16 amino acids. Germline-derived CDR1 and CDR2 are SGHTA and FQGTGA. CDR3: CASSPRLAGGLDTQYF.

The chain recombines TRBV10-3 with TRBJ1-6; TCRdb's D call of TRBD1 is untestable without DNA. In germline, CDR1 is ENHRY, CDR2 SYGVKD. The CDR3 runs to 13 residues. The CDR3 is CAISDGGLTPLHF.

V gene TRBV12-3 or TRBV12-4 combines with J gene TRBJ1-3. The CDR3 totals 15 residues. The CDR3 loop is CASSLWQVSGNTIYF.

This sequence joins TRBV4-2 and TRBJ1-2; TCRdb picks TRBD1, but there is no DNA to check that call. Germline CDR1 reads LGHNA; CDR2 reads YNFKEQ. The CDR3 totals 17 residues. This CDR3 reads CASSQASGARANYGYTF.

The rearrangement uses TRBV5-6 and TRBJ1-6; the D gene TCRdb calls, TRBD1, cannot be checked with no DNA. Germline-derived CDR1 and CDR2 are SGHDT and YYEEEE. The CDR3 covers 13 residues. The CDR3 spells CASSGQENSPLHF.

This rearrangement joins TRBV7-6 to TRBJ1-1; TCRdb selects TRBD1, and the lack of DNA leaves this call unchecked. CDR1 and CDR2 from the germline V gene are SGHVS and FNYEAQ. This CDR3 spans 13 amino acids. This CDR3 reads CASSQQGNSEAFF.

This chain links TRBV20-1 with TRBJ1-2; the D call from TCRdb, TRBD1, cannot be confirmed without DNA. Looked up from germline, CDR1 is DFQATT and CDR2 is SNEGSKA (reference sequence). This CDR3 region has 14 residues. The CDR3 region is CSARTGVDNYGYTF.

V is TRBV12-3 or TRBV12-4 and J is TRBJ1-6; with no DNA, the TCRdb D assignment of TRBD1 cannot be verified. The CDR3 has 14 residues. CDR3 amino acids: CASSGRQGRSPLHF.

V gene TRBV24-1 combines with J gene TRBJ2-2; with no DNA, the TCRdb D assignment of TRBD1 cannot be verified. Germline values: CDR1 KGHDR, CDR2 SFDVKD. The CDR3 is 16 amino acids. CDR3 amino acids: CATSDGTAAGTGELFF.

The V and J genes are TRBV5-1 and TRBJ2-7; TCRdb lists TRBD2, though no DNA is available to test this call. The CDR3 totals 16 residues. The germline CDR1 and CDR2 sequences are SGHRS and YFSETQ. This CDR3 reads CASSSTSGGLQGEQYF.

This chain connects TRBV20-1 to TRBJ2-1; without DNA, the TCRdb call of TRBD2 cannot be checked. The germline CDR1 and CDR2 sequences are DFQATT and SNEGSKA (reference sequence). CDR3 length: 14 residues. CDR3 sequence reads: CSARRGGGANEQFF.

V gene TRBV18 combines with J gene TRBJ2-3; TCRdb picks TRBD1, but there is no DNA to check that call. The CDR3 extends over 15 amino acids. Germline V gene data show CDR1 as KGHSH and CDR2 as LQKENI. CDR3 in amino acids: CASSSLNSPGDTQYF. Full variable domain (missing parts from reference TRBV18 and TRBJ2-3): NAGVMQNPRHLVRRRGQEARLRCSPMKGHSHVYWYRQLPEEGLKFMVYLQKENIIDESGMPKERFSAEFPKEGPSILRIQQVVRGDSAAYFCASSSLNSPGDTQYFGPGTRLTVL.

The chain joins TRBV6-1 to TRBJ1-6; with no DNA, the TCRdb D assignment of TRBD1 cannot be verified. The CDR3 contains 15 residues. Germline CDR1 MNHNS, CDR2 SASEGT. The CDR3: CASRPDRAYNSPLHF.

This sequence joins TRBV7-6 and TRBJ2-3; TCRdb outputs TRBD1, but without DNA this stays unchecked. CDR3 length: 16 residues. CDR1 SGHVS and CDR2 FNYEAQ come from the germline V gene. The CDR3 region is CASSLTAGQDTDTQYF.

The CDR3 protein is CASGPGQGYTEAFF. The chain links TRBV12-5 to TRBJ1-1; TCRdb picks TRBD1, but there is no DNA to check that call. The CDR3 has 14 residues. Germline CDR1 LGHNT, CDR2 FRNRAP.